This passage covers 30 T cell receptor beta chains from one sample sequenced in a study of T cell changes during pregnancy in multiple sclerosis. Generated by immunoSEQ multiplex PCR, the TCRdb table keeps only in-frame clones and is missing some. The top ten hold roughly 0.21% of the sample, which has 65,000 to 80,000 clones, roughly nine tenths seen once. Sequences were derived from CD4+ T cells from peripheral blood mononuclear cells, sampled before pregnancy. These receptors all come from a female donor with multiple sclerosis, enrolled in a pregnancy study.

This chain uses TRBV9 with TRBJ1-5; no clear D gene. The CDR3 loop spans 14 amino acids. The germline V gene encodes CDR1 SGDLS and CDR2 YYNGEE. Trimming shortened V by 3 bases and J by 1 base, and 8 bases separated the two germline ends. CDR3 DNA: TGTGCCAGCAGCGCCGCGGGGAGCAATCAGCCCCAGCATTTT. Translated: CASSAAGSNQPQHF. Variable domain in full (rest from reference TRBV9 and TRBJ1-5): DSGVTQTPKHLITATGQRVTLRCSPRSGDLSVYWYQQSLDQGLQFLIQYYNGEERAKGNILERFSAQQFPDLHSELNLSSLELGDSALYFCASSAAGSNQPQHFGDGTRLSIL.

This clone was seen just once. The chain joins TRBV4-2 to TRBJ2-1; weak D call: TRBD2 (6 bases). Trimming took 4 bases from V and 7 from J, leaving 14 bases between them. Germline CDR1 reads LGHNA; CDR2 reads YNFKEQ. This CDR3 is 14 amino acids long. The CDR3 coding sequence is TGTGCCAGCAGCCTCCAACGGGCGGGAAATGAGCAGTTCTTC. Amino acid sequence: CASSLQRAGNEQFF.

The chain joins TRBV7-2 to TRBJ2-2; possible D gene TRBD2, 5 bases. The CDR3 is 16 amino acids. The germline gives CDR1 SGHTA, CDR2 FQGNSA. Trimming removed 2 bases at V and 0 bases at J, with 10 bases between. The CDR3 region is CASSLSGNANTGELFF. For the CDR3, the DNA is TGTGCCAGCAGCTTAAGCGGAAACGCGAACACCGGGGAGCTGTTTTTT.

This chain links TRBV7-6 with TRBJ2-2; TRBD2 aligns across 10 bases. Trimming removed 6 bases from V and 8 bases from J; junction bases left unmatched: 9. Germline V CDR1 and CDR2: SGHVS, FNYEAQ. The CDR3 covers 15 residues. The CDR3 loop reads CASSPGTSVQGELFF. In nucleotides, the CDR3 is TGTGCCAGCAGTCCCGGGACTAGCGTCCAAGGGGAGCTGTTTTTT.

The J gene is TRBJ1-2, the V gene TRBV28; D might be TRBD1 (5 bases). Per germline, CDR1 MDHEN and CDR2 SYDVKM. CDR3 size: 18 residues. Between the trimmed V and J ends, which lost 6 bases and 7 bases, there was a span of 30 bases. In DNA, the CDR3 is TGTGCCAGCAGAGAGACTACCGCGTTTGTGGGGGGAAGGGGTGGCTACACCTTC. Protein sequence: CASRETTAFVGGRGGYTF.

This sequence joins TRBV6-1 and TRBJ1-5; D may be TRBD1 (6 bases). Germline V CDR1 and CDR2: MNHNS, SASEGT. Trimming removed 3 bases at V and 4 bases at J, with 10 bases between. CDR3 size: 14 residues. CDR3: CASSDGQLNQPQHF. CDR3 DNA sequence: TGTGCCAGCAGTGATGGACAGCTAAATCAGCCCCAGCATTTT.

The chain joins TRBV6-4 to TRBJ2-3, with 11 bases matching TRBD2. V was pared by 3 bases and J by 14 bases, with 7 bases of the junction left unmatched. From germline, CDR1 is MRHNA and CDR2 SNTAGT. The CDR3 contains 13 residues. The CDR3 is CASSETSGSPRYF. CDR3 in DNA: TGTGCCAGCAGTGAAACTAGCGGGAGCCCGCGGTATTTT.

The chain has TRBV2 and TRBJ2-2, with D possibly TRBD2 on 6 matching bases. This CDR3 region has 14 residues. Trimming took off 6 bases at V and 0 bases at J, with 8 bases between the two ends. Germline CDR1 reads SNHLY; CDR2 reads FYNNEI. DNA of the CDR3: TGTGCCAGCAGCACGGGGGCGAACACCGGGGAGCTGTTTTTT. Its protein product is CASSTGANTGELFF. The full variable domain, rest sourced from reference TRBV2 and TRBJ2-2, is EPEVTQTPSHQVTQMGQEVILRCVPISNHLYFYWYRQILGQKVEFLVSFYNNEISEKSEIFDDQFSVERPDGSNFTLKIRSTKLEDSAMYFCASSTGANTGELFFGEGSRLTVL.

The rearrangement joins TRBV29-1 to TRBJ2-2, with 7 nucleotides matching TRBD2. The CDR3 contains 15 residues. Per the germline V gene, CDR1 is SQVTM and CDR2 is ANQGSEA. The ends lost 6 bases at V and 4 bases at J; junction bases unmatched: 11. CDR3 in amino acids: CSVKGREAGTGELFF. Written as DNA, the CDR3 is TGCAGCGTGAAGGGACGGGAGGCGGGCACCGGGGAGCTGTTTTTT.

The chain's CDR3 is CAISDRVEGNEQFF. CDR3 nucleotide sequence: TGTGCCATCAGTGACAGGGTAGAAGGGAATGAGCAGTTCTTC. The chain carries TRBV10-3 and TRBJ2-1; possible D gene TRBD1, 5 bases. The CDR3 sequence is 14 residues long. The ends were cut back, 3 bases at V and 7 bases at J, with 13 bases in the middle. Germline CDR1 reads ENHRY; CDR2 reads SYGVKD.

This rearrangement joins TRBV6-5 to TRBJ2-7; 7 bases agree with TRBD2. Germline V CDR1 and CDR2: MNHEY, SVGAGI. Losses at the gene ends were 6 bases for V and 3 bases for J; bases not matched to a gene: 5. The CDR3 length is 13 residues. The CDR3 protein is CASRAGSFYEQYF. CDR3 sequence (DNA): TGTGCCAGCAGAGCGGGAAGTTTCTACGAGCAGTACTTC.

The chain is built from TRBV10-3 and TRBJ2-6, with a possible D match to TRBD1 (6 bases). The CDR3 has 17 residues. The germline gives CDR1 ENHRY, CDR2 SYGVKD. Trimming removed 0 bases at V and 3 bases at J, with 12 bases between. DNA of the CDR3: TGTGCCATCAGTGAGTCGGTTGGGGGCAGTGGGGCCAACGTCCTGACTTTC. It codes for CAISESVGGSGANVLTF.

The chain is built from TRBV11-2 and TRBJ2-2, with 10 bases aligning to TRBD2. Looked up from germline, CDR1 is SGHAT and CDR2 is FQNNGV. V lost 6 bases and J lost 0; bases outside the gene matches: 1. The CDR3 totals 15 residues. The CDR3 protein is CASSLAGANTGELFF. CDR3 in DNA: TGTGCCAGCAGTCTAGCGGGAGCGAACACCGGGGAGCTGTTTTTT.

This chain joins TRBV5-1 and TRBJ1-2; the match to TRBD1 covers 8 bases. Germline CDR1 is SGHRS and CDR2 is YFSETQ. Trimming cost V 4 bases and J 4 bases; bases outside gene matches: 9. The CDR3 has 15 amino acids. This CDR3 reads CASSAGQGVFYGYTF. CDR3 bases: TGCGCCAGCAGCGCCGGACAGGGTGTATTCTATGGCTACACCTTC.

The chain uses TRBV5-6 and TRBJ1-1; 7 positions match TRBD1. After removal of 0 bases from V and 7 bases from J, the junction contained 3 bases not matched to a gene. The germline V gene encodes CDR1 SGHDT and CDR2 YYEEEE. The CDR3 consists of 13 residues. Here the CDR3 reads CASSLGGGDEAFF. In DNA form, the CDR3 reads TGTGCCAGCAGCTTGGGAGGGGGCGATGAAGCTTTCTTT. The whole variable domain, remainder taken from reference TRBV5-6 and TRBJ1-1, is DAGVTQSPTHLIKTRGQQVTLRCSPKSGHDTVSWYQQALGQGPQFIFQYYEEEERQRGNFPDRFSGHQFPNYSSELNVNALLLGDSALYLCASSLGGGDEAFFGQGTRLTVV.

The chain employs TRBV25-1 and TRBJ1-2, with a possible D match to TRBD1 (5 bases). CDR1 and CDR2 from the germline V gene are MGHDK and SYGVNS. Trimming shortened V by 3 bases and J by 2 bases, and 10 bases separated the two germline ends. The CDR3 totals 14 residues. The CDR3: CASSETEENYGYTF. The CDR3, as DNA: TGTGCCAGCAGTGAGACAGAAGAGAACTATGGCTACACCTTC.

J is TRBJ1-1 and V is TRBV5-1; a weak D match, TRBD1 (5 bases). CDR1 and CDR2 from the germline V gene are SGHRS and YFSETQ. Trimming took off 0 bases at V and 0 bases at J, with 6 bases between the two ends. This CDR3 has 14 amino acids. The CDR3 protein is CASSLAGMNTEAFF. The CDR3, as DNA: TGCGCCAGCAGCTTGGCAGGGATGAACACTGAAGCTTTCTTT.

The DNA of the CDR3 is TGTGCCTGGAGTCGGGACAGGGAAGGCTATGGCTACACCTTC. The encoded protein is CAWSRDREGYGYTF. The chain carries TRBV30 and TRBJ1-2, with TRBD1 matching 9 bases. This CDR3 region has 14 residues. Germline trimming cut 2 bases from V and 4 bases from J; bases unmatched to any gene: 5. CDR1 GTSNPN and CDR2 SVGIG come from the germline V gene (reference sequence).

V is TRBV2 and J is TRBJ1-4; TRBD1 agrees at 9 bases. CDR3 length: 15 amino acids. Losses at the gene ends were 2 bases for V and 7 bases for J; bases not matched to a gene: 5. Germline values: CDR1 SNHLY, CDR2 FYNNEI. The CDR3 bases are TGTGCCAGCAGTGAAACGGGACAGGGACCTGAAAAACTGTTTTTT. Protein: CASSETGQGPEKLFF.

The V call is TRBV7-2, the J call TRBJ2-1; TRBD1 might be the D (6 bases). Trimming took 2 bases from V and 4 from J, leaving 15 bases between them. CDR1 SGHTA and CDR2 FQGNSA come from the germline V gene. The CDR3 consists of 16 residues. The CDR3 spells CASSLTPGQLYNEQFF. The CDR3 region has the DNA TGTGCCAGCAGCTTAACGCCCGGACAGCTTTACAATGAGCAGTTCTTC.

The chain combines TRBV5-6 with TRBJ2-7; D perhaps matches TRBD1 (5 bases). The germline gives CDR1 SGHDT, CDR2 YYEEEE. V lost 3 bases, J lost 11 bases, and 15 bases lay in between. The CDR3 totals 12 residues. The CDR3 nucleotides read TGTGCCAGCAGCTCGAGCATTCTAGGGGAGTACTTC. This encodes CASSSSILGEYF.

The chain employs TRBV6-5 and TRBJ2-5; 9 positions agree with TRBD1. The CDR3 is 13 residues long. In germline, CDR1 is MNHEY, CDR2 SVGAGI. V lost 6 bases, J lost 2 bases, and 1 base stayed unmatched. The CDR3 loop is CASRDRGQETQYF. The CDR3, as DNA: TGTGCCAGCAGGGACAGGGGTCAAGAGACCCAGTACTTC.

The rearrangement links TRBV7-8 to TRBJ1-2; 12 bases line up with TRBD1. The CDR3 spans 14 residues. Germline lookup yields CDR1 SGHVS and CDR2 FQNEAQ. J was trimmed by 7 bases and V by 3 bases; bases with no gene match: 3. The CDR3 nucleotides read TGTGCCAGCAGCTTTGGGACAGGGGGCATTGGCTACACCTTC. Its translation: CASSFGTGGIGYTF.

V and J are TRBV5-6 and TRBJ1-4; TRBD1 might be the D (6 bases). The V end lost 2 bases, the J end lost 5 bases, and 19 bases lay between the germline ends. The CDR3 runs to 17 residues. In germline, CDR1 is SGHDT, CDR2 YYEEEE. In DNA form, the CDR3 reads TGTGCCAGCAGCTTCCTAGACGACAGGAGCCCAAATGAAAAACTGTTTTTT. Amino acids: CASSFLDDRSPNEKLFF.

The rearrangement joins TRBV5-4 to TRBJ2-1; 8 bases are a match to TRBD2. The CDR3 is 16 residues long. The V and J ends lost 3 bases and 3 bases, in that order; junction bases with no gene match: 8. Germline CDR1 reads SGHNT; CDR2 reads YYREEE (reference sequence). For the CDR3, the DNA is TGTGCCAGCAGCTCGGGCCGCGGGAGGAACTACAATGAGCAGTTCTTC. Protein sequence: CASSSGRGRNYNEQFF.

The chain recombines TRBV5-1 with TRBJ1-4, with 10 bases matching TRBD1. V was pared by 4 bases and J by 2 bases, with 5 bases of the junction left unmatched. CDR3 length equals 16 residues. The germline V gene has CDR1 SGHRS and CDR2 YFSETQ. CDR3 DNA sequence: TGCGCCAGCAGCAGGACAGGGGGTTTGACTAATGAAAAACTGTTTTTT. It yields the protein CASSRTGGLTNEKLFF.

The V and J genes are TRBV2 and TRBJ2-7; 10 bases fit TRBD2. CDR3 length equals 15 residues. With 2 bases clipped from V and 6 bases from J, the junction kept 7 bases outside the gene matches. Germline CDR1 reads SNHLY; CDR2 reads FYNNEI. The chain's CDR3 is CASSEYLAGVREQYF. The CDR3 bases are TGTGCCAGCAGTGAATATCTAGCGGGAGTTCGCGAGCAGTACTTC.

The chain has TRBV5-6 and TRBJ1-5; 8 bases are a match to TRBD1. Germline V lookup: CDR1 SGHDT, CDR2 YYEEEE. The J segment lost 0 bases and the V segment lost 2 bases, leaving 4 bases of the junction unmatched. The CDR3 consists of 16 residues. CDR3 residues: CASSFGTGDSNQPQHF. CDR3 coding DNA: TGTGCCAGCAGCTTCGGGACAGGAGATAGCAATCAGCCCCAGCATTTT.

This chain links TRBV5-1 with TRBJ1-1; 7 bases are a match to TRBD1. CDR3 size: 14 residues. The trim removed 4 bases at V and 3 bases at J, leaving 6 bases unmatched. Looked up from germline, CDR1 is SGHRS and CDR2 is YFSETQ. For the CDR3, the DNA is TGCGCCAGCAGCATAGGGGGCAGCGACACTGAAGCTTTCTTT. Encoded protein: CASSIGGSDTEAFF.

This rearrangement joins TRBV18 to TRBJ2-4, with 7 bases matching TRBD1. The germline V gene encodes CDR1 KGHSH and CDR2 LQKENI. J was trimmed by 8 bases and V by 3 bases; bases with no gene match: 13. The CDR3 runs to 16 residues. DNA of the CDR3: TGTGCCAGCTCACCTGGACAGGTCCCCCCCTTGGACATTCAGTACTTC. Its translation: CASSPGQVPPLDIQYF.